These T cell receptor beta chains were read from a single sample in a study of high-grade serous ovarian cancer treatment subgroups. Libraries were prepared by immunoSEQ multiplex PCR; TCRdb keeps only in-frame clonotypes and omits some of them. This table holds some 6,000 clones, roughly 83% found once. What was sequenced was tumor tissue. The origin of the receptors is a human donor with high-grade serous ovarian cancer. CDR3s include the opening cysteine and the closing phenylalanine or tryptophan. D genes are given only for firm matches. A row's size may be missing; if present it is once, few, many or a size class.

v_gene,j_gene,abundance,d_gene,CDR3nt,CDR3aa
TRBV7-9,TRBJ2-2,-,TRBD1,TGTGCCAAGGGACAGGCCACCGGGGAGCTGTTTTTT,CAKGQATGELFF
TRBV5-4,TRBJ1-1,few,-,TGTGCCAGCAGCACAATGACAGAAGCTTTCTTT,CASSTMTEAFF
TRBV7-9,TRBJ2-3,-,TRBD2,TGTGCCAGCAGCTTAGGAAAGCGGGGGGGCAGCACAGATACGCAGTATTTT,CASSLGKRGGSTDTQYF
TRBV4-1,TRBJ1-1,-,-,TGCGCCAGCAGCCAAGATAAGGCAGGATTCACTGAAGCTTTCTTT,CASSQDKAGFTEAFF
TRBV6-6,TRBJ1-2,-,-,TGTGCCAGCAGTTACTTATCAGGGGATGGCTACACCTTC,CASSYLSGDGYTF
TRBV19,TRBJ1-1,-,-,TGTGCCAGTAGTATAAGCCCGTTTGAAGCTTTCTTT,CASSISPFEAFF
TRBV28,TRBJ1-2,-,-,TGTGCCAGCAGTTTGTGGCACAACAGCTATGGCTACACCTTC,CASSLWHNSYGYTF
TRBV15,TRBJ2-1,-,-,TGTGCCACCAGAGGGTCGTCCAGCTCCTACAATGAGCAGTTCTTC,CATRGSSSSYNEQFF
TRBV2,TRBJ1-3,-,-,TGTGCCAGCAGTGTACCATCCACAGGAAACACCATATATTTT,CASSVPSTGNTIYF
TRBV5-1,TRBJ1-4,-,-,TGCGCCAGCAGCTTAAAGGGGAATGAAAAACTGTTTTTT,CASSLKGNEKLFF
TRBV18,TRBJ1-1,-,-,TGTGCCAGCTCACCACCCGACGGAGCAGGGACTGAAGCTTTCTTT,CASSPPDGAGTEAFF
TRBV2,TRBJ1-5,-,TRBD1,TGTGCCAGCAGTGGGACAGGGGAAGATCAGCCCCAGCATTTT,CASSGTGEDQPQHF
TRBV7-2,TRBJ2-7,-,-,TGTGCCAGCAGCAGCTTGGGGAGCAGCACCTACGAGCAGTACTTC,CASSSLGSSTYEQYF
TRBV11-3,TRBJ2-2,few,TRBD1,TGTGCCAGCAGCTTACAGGGACAGGGCACCGGGGAGCTGTTTTTT,CASSLQGQGTGELFF
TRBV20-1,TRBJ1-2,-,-,TGCAGTGCGCGGACGGTCTATGGCTACACCTTC,CSARTVYGYTF
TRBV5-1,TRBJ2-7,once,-,TGCGCCAGCAGCGCCTCCGGGGGCCGCTACGAGCAGTACTTC,CASSASGGRYEQYF
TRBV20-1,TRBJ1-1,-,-,TGCAGTGCTCGTCCGAACACTGAAGCTTTCTTT,CSARPNTEAFF
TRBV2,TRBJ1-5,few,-,TGTGCCAGCAGTGAAGTGGGGAGGAGTAGCAATCAGCCCCAGCATTTT,CASSEVGRSSNQPQHF
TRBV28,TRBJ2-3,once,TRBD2,TGTGCCAGCAGCCCCTCAGCGGGGTTCCCCACAGATACGCAGTATTTT,CASSPSAGFPTDTQYF
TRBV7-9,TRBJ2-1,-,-,TGTGCCAGCAGCCCCCCCATTGGGGGTTACAATGAGCAGTTCTTC,CASSPPIGGYNEQFF
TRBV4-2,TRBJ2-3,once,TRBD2,TGTGCCAGCAGCCCCACTAGCGGGGGGTCTAGCACAGATACGCAGTATTTT,CASSPTSGGSSTDTQYF
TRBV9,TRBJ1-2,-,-,TGTGCCAGCAGCGTAAGGGTCAACTATGGCTACACCTTC,CASSVRVNYGYTF
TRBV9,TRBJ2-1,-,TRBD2,TGTGCCAGCAGCGGGGGAGGACTAGCGGGGGCCACGTCCTACAATGAGCAGTTCTTC,CASSGGGLAGATSYNEQFF
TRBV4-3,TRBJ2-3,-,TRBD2,TGCGCCAGCACTAAAGGGAGGGATGGCACAGATACGCAGTATTTT,CASTKGRDGTDTQYF
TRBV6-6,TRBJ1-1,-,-,TGTGCCAGCAGTACGGACATGAACACTGAAGCTTTCTTT,CASSTDMNTEAFF
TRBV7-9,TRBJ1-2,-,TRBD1,TGTGCCAGCAGCCACGGGACAGGGAATGGCTACACCTTC,CASSHGTGNGYTF
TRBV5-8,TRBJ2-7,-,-,TGTGCCAGCAGCTTCCGAGACAGACTAGGCGTCTACGAGCAGTACTTC,CASSFRDRLGVYEQYF
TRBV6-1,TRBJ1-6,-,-,TGTGCCAGCACCCGTGGCTTCAACCCCCTCCACTTT,CASTRGFNPLHF
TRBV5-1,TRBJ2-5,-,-,TGCGCCAGCAGCTTGTTGAGCAGCCAAGAGACCCAGTACTTC,CASSLLSSQETQYF
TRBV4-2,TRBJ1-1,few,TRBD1,TGTGCCAGCAGCCAAGGGGACAGTGACTACACTGAAGCTTTCTTT,CASSQGDSDYTEAFF
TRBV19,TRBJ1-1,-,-,TGTGCCAGTAGTATAGATGAGGCTGAAGCTTTCTTT,CASSIDEAEAFF
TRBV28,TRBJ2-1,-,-,TGTGCCAGCAGAGAAACAGACAATGAGCAGTTCTTC,CASRETDNEQFF
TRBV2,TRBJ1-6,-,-,TGTGCCAGCAGTGTACGACAAGTTAATTCACCCCTCCACTTT,CASSVRQVNSPLHF
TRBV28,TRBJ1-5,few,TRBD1,TGTGCCAGCAGTTTGTATAATTCAGGGGGTGGGAGCAATCAGCCCCAGCATTTT,CASSLYNSGGGSNQPQHF
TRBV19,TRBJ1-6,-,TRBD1,TGTGCCAGTAGTTCCCGGGACAGGCTCTTTTCACCCCTCCACTTT,CASSSRDRLFSPLHF
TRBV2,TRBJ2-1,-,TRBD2,TGTGCGGCTCCCGCCGCCCGGGACAGGGGACTAGCGGGGGCCGGGGAGCAGTTCTTC,CAAPAARDRGLAGAGEQFF
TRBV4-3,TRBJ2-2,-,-,TGCGCCAGCAGCCGCCAGCTGGGGGGAGGAACCGGGGAGCTGTTTTTT,CASSRQLGGGTGELFF
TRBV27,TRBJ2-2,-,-,TGTGCCAGCAGAAAAGGGGGAACCGGGGAGCTGTTTTTT,CASRKGGTGELFF
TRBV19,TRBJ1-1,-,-,TGTGCCAGTAGTATTGGCTGGGACGGTGAAGCTTTCTTT,CASSIGWDGEAFF
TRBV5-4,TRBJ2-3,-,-,TGTGCCAGCACCCTTGCCGGTACGGCCCCGATCCTTACGCAGTATTTT,CASTLAGTAPILTQYF
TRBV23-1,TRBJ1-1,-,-,TGCGCCAGCAGTCAAGGGTGGGCCCTACCACCCCCGACAGTGACCCCGGTGAACACTGAAGCTTTCTTT,CASSQGWALPPPTVTPVNTEAFF
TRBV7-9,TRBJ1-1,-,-,TGTGCCAGCAGCACTCTAACCATGGCGGGGACTGAAGCTTTCTTT,CASSTLTMAGTEAFF
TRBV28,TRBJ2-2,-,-,TGTGCCAGCAGTGGGGGGAAGGGGAGTCTCGGGGAGCTGTTTTTT,CASSGGKGSLGELFF
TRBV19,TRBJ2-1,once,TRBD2,TGTGCCAGTAGGGGACTAGCGGGCTACAATGAGCAGTTCTTC,CASRGLAGYNEQFF
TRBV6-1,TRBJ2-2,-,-,TGTGCCAGCAGGGACAGGAACACCGGGGAGCTGTTTTTT,CASRDRNTGELFF
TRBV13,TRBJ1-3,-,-,TGTGCCAGCAGCTTATGGGGCTCTGGAAACACCATATATTTT,CASSLWGSGNTIYF
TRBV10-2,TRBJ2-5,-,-,TGCGCCAGCAGTCTCCCTAGCGGAGGGGGAGAGACCCAGTACTTC,CASSLPSGGGETQYF
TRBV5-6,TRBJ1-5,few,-,TGTGCCAGCAGCTCCGGGGGGGGCCGCAATCAGCCCCAGCATTTT,CASSSGGGRNQPQHF
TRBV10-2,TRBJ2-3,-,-,TGCGCCAGCAGTGACACAGGGTCTCGCACAGATACGCAGTATTTT,CASSDTGSRTDTQYF
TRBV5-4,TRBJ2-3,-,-,TGTGCCAGCAGCTTGGAGGGTGGGAAAGCACAGGATACGCAGTATTTT,CASSLEGGKAQDTQYF
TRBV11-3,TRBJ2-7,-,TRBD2,TGTGCCAGCCTCAAAGGGACTAGCGGCGAGCAGTACTTC,CASLKGTSGEQYF
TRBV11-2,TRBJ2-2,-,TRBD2,TGTGCCAGCATCCCCCCGGAGGCGGGGGTCGTGGGGGAGCTGTTTTTT,CASIPPEAGVVGELFF
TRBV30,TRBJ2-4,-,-,TGTGCCTGGAGTTTAGGGGGGGGGAAAAACATTCAGTACTTC,CAWSLGGGKNIQYF
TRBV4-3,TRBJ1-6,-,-,TGCGCCAGCAGCCAAGATCGGGGGGACCTCCTCCACTTT,CASSQDRGDLLHF
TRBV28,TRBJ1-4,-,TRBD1,TGTGCCAGCAGTTTGGCAGGGGGAGTTACTAATGAAAAACTGTTTTTT,CASSLAGGVTNEKLFF
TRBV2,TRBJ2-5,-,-,TGTGCCAGCAGTCCCCAAGAGACCCAGTACTTC,CASSPQETQYF
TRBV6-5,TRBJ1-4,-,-,TGTGCCAGCAGTAACCCTGGTGTAACTAATGAAAAACTGTTTTTT,CASSNPGVTNEKLFF